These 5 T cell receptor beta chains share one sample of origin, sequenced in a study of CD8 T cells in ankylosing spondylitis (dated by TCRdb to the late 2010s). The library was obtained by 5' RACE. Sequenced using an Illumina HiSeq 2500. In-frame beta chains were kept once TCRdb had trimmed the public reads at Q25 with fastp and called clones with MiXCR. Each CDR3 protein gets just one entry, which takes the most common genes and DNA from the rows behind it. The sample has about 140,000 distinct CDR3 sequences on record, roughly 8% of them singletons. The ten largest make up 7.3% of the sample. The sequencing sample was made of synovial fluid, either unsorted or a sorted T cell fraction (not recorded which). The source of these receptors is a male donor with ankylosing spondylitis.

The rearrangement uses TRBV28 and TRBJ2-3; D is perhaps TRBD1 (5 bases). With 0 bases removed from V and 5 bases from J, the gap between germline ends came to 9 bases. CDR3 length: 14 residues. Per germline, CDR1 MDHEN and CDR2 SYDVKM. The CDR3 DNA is TGTGCCAGCAGTTTATGGGGGCTGGGAGATACGCAGTATTTT. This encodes CASSLWGLGDTQYF.

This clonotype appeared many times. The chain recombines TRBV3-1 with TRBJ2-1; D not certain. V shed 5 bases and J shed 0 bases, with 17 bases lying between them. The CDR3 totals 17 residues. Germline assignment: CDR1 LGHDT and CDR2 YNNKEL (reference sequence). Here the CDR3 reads CASSKGFIGSSYNEQFF. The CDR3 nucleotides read TGTGCCAGCAGCAAAGGGTTCATAGGATCCTCCTACAATGAGCAGTTCTTC.

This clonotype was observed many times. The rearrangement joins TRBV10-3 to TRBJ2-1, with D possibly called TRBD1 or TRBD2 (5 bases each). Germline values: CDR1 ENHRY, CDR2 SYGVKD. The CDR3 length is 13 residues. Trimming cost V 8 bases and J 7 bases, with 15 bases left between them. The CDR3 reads CAIEGTDLNEQFF. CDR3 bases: TGTGCCATCGAGGGGACCGATCTAAATGAGCAGTTCTTC.

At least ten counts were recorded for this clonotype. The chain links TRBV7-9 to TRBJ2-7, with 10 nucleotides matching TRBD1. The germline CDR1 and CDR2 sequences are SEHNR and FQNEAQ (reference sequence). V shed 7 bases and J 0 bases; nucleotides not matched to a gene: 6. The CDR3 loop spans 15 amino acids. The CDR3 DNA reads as TGTGCCAGCACATCAGGGACAGGGGTCTCCTACGAGCAGTACTTC. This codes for CASTSGTGVSYEQYF.

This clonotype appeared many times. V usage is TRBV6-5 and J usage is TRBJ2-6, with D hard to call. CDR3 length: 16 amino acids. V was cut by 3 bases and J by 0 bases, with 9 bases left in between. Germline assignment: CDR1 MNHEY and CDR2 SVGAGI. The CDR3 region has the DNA TGTGCCAGCAGTTATTTACGTAGCTCTGGGGCCAACGTCCTGACTTTC. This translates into CASSYLRSSGANVLTF.